One sample yielded the 11 T cell receptor beta chains listed below, sequenced in a study of cytomegalovirus exposure and HLA in healthy donors. With 60 Vbeta and 13 Jbeta primers, the PCR was carried out. The table came from immunoSEQ multiplex PCR; TCRdb's copy has only in-frame clones and leaves some out. The sample holds about 130,000 clones, about 80% seen once. Sequencing was done on a sample of PBMCs. The receptors shown here come from a human donor in good health.

The J gene is TRBJ1-6, the V gene TRBV7-8; 10 bases fit TRBD1. Germline CDR1 and CDR2: SGHVS and FQNEAQ. CDR3 length equals 20 residues. The V gene end was trimmed by 4 bases and the J gene end by 3 bases; junction bases not matched to a gene: 15. As DNA, the CDR3 is TGTGCCAGCAGCTATAGCTCGGGACAGGGGCCCTCTTTCTATAATTCACCCCTCCACTTT. Translating it yields CASSYSSGQGPSFYNSPLHF. Looking up the rest from reference TRBV7-8 and TRBJ1-6 gives the full variable domain: GAGVSQSPRYKVAKRGQDVALRCDPISGHVSLFWYQQALGQGPEFLTYFQNEAQLDKSGLPSDRFFAERPEGSVSTLKIQRTQQEDSAVYLCASSYSSGQGPSFYNSPLHFGNGTRLTVT.

In DNA, the CDR3 is TGCGCCAGCAGCCTTCTAAGCCTACAGGGGAGCTATGGCTACACCTTC. Its translation: CASSLLSLQGSYGYTF. The chain couples TRBV5-1 to TRBJ1-2; 7 bases are a match to TRBD1. V lost 4 bases to trimming and J lost 4 bases; unmatched junction nucleotides: 13. Germline loops: CDR1 SGHRS, CDR2 YFSETQ. This CDR3 spans 16 amino acids.

The genes are TRBV5-4 and TRBJ2-1, with 7 positions matching TRBD1. With V trimmed by 10 bases and J by 7 bases, 11 bases remained unmatched. The CDR3 totals 13 residues. CDR1 is SGHNT, CDR2 YYREEE, per germline (reference sequence). In DNA, the CDR3 is TGTGCCGTCCTAGCCCCAGGGGGAAATGAGCAGTTCTTC. Amino acid sequence: CAVLAPGGNEQFF.

The chain recombines TRBV7-9 with TRBJ1-2, with D possibly TRBD1 on 5 matching bases. Germline CDR1 reads SEHNR; CDR2 reads FQNEAQ (reference sequence). The germline V and J ends were trimmed by 4 bases and 0 bases, with 15 bases remaining between them. This CDR3 region has 16 residues. The chain's CDR3 is CASSSGRVDSNYGYTF. Here the CDR3 DNA reads TGTGCCAGCAGCTCGGGCAGGGTGGATTCTAACTATGGCTACACCTTC.

J is TRBJ2-7 and V is TRBV7-2, with D perhaps matching TRBD1 (5 bases). The CDR3 covers 13 residues. Trimming took off 2 bases at V and 3 bases at J, with 8 bases between the two ends. Germline assignment: CDR1 SGHTA and CDR2 FQGNSA. The DNA of the CDR3 is TGTGCCAGCAGCTTAAGGACAATCTACGAGCAGTACTTC. Translated, it gives CASSLRTIYEQYF.

V is TRBV15 and J is TRBJ2-1; 9 bases fit TRBD1. This CDR3 is 15 amino acids long. From germline, CDR1 is LNHNV and CDR2 YYDKDF (reference sequence). Unmatched junction bases numbered 5, after V lost 0 bases and J lost 8 bases. The CDR3 protein is CATSRDLTGGHEQFF. DNA for the CDR3: TGTGCCACCAGCAGAGATCTGACAGGGGGGCATGAGCAGTTCTTC.

The chain is built from TRBV6-5 and TRBJ2-6; no definite D call. Trimming removed 5 bases from V and 0 bases from J, with 5 bases in between. This CDR3 is built from 14 residues. Germline V gene data show CDR1 as MNHEY and CDR2 as SVGAGI. The CDR3 bases are TGTGCCAGCAGTGACAACTCTGGGGCCAACGTCCTGACTTTC. Translation: CASSDNSGANVLTF.

This chain connects TRBV6-1 to TRBJ1-5; maybe TRBD1 (6 bases). Germline CDR1 reads MNHNS; CDR2 reads SASEGT. This CDR3 is 14 amino acids long. V lost 6 bases and J 5 bases, leaving 14 bases between the germline ends. The CDR3 coding sequence is TGTGCCAGCAGGCCTCACAGGGTAGATCAGCCCCAGCATTTT. This gives the protein CASRPHRVDQPQHF.

The chain couples TRBV11-2 to TRBJ2-3, with 10 bases identical to TRBD2. CDR1 and CDR2 (germline): SGHAT, FQNNGV. Trimming took 0 bases from V and 1 from J; bases not matched to a gene: 7. The CDR3 has 18 amino acids. This CDR3 reads CASSLDLLGTSGTDTQYF. CDR3 sequence (DNA): TGTGCCAGCAGCTTAGATCTACTCGGGACTAGCGGCACAGATACGCAGTATTTT.

The chain carries TRBV18 and TRBJ1-1; a possible D gene is TRBD1 (5 bases). Germline assignment: CDR1 KGHSH and CDR2 LQKENI. CDR3 length equals 13 residues. V lost 6 bases to trimming and J lost 0 bases, with 8 bases between them. As DNA, the CDR3 is TGTGCCAGCTCGGGGGGAGTGAACACTGAAGCTTTCTTT. Translating gives CASSGGVNTEAFF.

This sequence joins TRBV2 and TRBJ2-3, with TRBD1 identical over 8 bases. V lost 1 base, J lost 12 bases, and 3 bases stayed unmatched. This CDR3 contains 12 residues. Germline V gives CDR1 SNHLY, CDR2 FYNNEI. CDR3 nucleotide sequence: TGTGCCAGCAGTGAAGGGGACAGGCTTCAGTATTTT. Protein product: CASSEGDRLQYF.